The T cell receptor beta chain under discussion was sequenced for a study of blood T cells in healthy people across ages. The CDR3 is 13 amino acids. Per germline, CDR1 MDHEN and CDR2 SYDVKM. V gave up 5 bases and J gave up 3 bases, with 10 bases separating them. Researchers collected roughly 9.8 milliliters of peripheral blood from every single donor. A second PCR, run for roughly 7 to 11 cycles, used a sample-barcoded 5' primer plus a J-beta primer mix. TCRdb reanalysed the 5' RACE reads using MiXCR and keeps one entry per CDR3 protein. The top ten hold around 8% of the sample, which has some 1.4 million distinct CDR3 sequences, 42% seen once.

The sequencing input was blood. The chain uses TRBV28 and TRBJ1-1; D ambiguous. The sequence came from a woman aged 18-29 years in good health. The CDR3 sequence is CASSKMRYTEAFF. DNA of the CDR3: TGTGCCAGCAGTAAGATGAGGTACACTGAAGCTTTCTTT.